A selection of T cell receptor beta chains follows, all from one sample in a study of blood T cell repertoires in COVID-19. The method was immunoSEQ multiplex PCR; TCRdb's version includes in-frame clones alone and lacks a portion of them. The sample yields more than 350,000 clones, 89% seen once. Sample: peripheral blood. Receptor source: a woman aged 25 to 45 with COVID-19, enrolled during active disease. Each CDR3 is given with its conserved first and last residue. Each record gives: CDR3 protein, CDR3 DNA, clone size, V gene, D gene, J gene. The D gene is left open where the match is weak. The size entry is marked missing in some rows and otherwise reads once, few, many or a size class.

CDR3 protein: CASSQDSQGRNSPLHF
CDR3 DNA: TGTGCCAGCAGCCAAGATAGTCAGGGCAGGAATTCACCCCTCCACTTT
clone size: NA
V gene: TRBV3-1/TRBV3-2
D gene: NA
J gene: TRBJ1-6

CDR3 protein: CASSLRWVGPQHF
CDR3 DNA: TGTGCCAGCAGTTTGAGGTGGGTTGGGCCCCAGCATTTT
clone size: NA
V gene: TRBV12-3/TRBV12-4
D gene: NA
J gene: TRBJ1-5

CDR3 protein: CASSMASGNREQFF
CDR3 DNA: TGTGCCAGTAGTATGGCTAGCGGGAACCGGGAGCAGTTCTTC
clone size: NA
V gene: TRBV19
D gene: TRBD2
J gene: TRBJ2-1

CDR3 protein: CASSLSWTSGDTQYF
CDR3 DNA: TGTGCCAGCAGCTTATCCTGGACCAGCGGAGATACGCAGTATTTT
clone size: NA
V gene: TRBV7-2
D gene: NA
J gene: TRBJ2-3

CDR3 protein: CASSRGSRDSPLHF
CDR3 DNA: TGTGCCAGCAGCCGGGGCAGCCGGGATTCACCCCTCCACTTT
clone size: NA
V gene: TRBV3-1/TRBV3-2
D gene: NA
J gene: TRBJ1-6

CDR3 protein: CASSLEMTTGNTIYF
CDR3 DNA: TGTGCCAGCAGCTTGGAAATGACAACTGGAAACACCATATATTTT
clone size: NA
V gene: TRBV5-6
D gene: NA
J gene: TRBJ1-3

CDR3 protein: CASSDGRQANTGELFF
CDR3 DNA: TGTGCCAGCAGTGATGGTCGGCAGGCGAACACCGGGGAGCTGTTTTTT
clone size: NA
V gene: TRBV2
D gene: NA
J gene: TRBJ2-2

CDR3 protein: CASSNPIERGRAFF
CDR3 DNA: TGTGCCAGCAGTAACCCAATCGAACGAGGGCGGGCTTTCTTT
clone size: NA
V gene: TRBV27
D gene: NA
J gene: TRBJ1-1

CDR3 protein: CSVSSGANVLTF
CDR3 DNA: TGCAGCGTCAGCTCTGGGGCCAACGTCCTGACTTTC
clone size: NA
V gene: TRBV29-1
D gene: NA
J gene: TRBJ2-6

CDR3 protein: CASRPGQLLMTEAFF
CDR3 DNA: TGTGCCAGCAGGCCCGGACAGTTGTTGATGACTGAAGCTTTCTTT
clone size: once
V gene: TRBV11-2
D gene: NA
J gene: TRBJ1-1

CDR3 protein: CASSARGASYEQYF
CDR3 DNA: TGTGCCAGCAGCGCCAGGGGGGCCTCCTACGAGCAGTACTTC
clone size: NA
V gene: TRBV7-2
D gene: NA
J gene: TRBJ2-7

CDR3 protein: CASSSLPRGSRNQPQHF
CDR3 DNA: TGTGCCAGCAGCTCCCTCCCAAGAGGGTCCCGCAATCAGCCCCAGCATTTT
clone size: once
V gene: TRBV7-2
D gene: NA
J gene: TRBJ1-5

CDR3 protein: CASSQDWTSGGSDTQYF
CDR3 DNA: TGTGCCAGCAGCCAAGATTGGACTAGCGGGGGTTCAGATACGCAGTATTTT
clone size: NA
V gene: TRBV4-2
D gene: TRBD2
J gene: TRBJ2-3

CDR3 protein: CATSDGSQVSNQPQHF
CDR3 DNA: TGTGCCACCAGTGACGGATCACAGGTTAGCAATCAGCCCCAGCATTTT
clone size: NA
V gene: TRBV24-1
D gene: NA
J gene: TRBJ1-5

CDR3 protein: CASKGLAGENIQYF
CDR3 DNA: TGTGCCAGCAAGGGACTAGCGGGAGAAAACATTCAGTACTTC
clone size: NA
V gene: TRBV2
D gene: TRBD2
J gene: TRBJ2-4

CDR3 protein: CASSSQGAGYGYTF
CDR3 DNA: TGTGCCAGCAGTTCGCAGGGGGCGGGCTATGGCTACACCTTC
clone size: NA
V gene: TRBV27
D gene: TRBD1
J gene: TRBJ1-2

CDR3 protein: CASSQKTRVDTEAFF
CDR3 DNA: TGCGCCAGCAGCCAGAAGACGAGGGTCGACACTGAAGCTTTCTTT
clone size: few
V gene: TRBV5-1
D gene: NA
J gene: TRBJ1-1

CDR3 protein: CASSSRGGSDTQYF
CDR3 DNA: TGTGCTAGCAGCTCCAGAGGGGGCTCAGATACGCAGTATTTT
clone size: NA
V gene: TRBV7-7
D gene: TRBD1
J gene: TRBJ2-3

CDR3 protein: CATSGAGRNEQYF
CDR3 DNA: TGTGCCACCAGTGGGGCGGGACGCAACGAGCAGTACTTC
clone size: NA
V gene: TRBV24-1
D gene: NA
J gene: TRBJ2-7

CDR3 protein: CASSLASGITYNEQFF
CDR3 DNA: TGTGCCAGCAGCTTAGCTAGCGGGATAACCTACAATGAGCAGTTCTTC
clone size: NA
V gene: TRBV7-2
D gene: TRBD2
J gene: TRBJ2-1

CDR3 protein: CASRSISLGGPRETQYF
CDR3 DNA: TGTGCCAGCAGGAGCATATCCTTAGGGGGTCCCAGAGAGACCCAGTACTTC
clone size: NA
V gene: TRBV6-4
D gene: NA
J gene: TRBJ2-5

CDR3 protein: CASSLGGGVVSGGPSGANVLTF
CDR3 DNA: TGTGCCAGCAGTCTGGGGGGGGGCGTTGTTTCGGGAGGGCCCTCTGGGGCCAACGTCCTGACTTTC
clone size: NA
V gene: TRBV28
D gene: TRBD2
J gene: TRBJ2-6

CDR3 protein: CATRKGLANEQFF
CDR3 DNA: TGTGCCACCAGAAAGGGACTAGCCAATGAGCAGTTCTTC
clone size: NA
V gene: TRBV15
D gene: TRBD2
J gene: TRBJ2-1

CDR3 protein: CASSQDLGQAREAFF
CDR3 DNA: TGCGCCAGCAGCCAAGATCTGGGCCAGGCACGTGAAGCTTTCTTT
clone size: few
V gene: TRBV4-3
D gene: NA
J gene: TRBJ1-1

CDR3 protein: CAISDRGDTEAFF
CDR3 DNA: TGTGCCATCAGTGACAGGGGGGACACTGAAGCTTTCTTT
clone size: once
V gene: TRBV10-3
D gene: TRBD1
J gene: TRBJ1-1

CDR3 protein: CASSLSNTGELFF
CDR3 DNA: TGTGCCAGCAGTTTGTCTAACACCGGGGAGCTGTTTTTT
clone size: few
V gene: TRBV28
D gene: NA
J gene: TRBJ2-2

CDR3 protein: CASQSQGGEQYF
CDR3 DNA: TGCGCCAGCCAATCCCAGGGAGGCGAGCAGTACTTC
clone size: few
V gene: TRBV5-1
D gene: NA
J gene: TRBJ2-7

CDR3 protein: CASSEWLGDSGWVLYNEQFF
CDR3 DNA: TGTGCCAGCAGTGAATGGTTAGGGGATAGCGGGTGGGTTCTTTACAATGAGCAGTTCTTC
clone size: NA
V gene: TRBV6-1
D gene: TRBD2
J gene: TRBJ2-1

CDR3 protein: CASSEGTGGEKLFF
CDR3 DNA: TGTGCCAGCAGTGAGGGGACAGGGGGTGAAAAACTGTTTTTT
clone size: NA
V gene: TRBV6-1
D gene: TRBD1
J gene: TRBJ1-4

CDR3 protein: CASSLERGAATEAFF
CDR3 DNA: TGTGCCAGCAGCTTAGAACGGGGGGCGGCCACTGAAGCTTTCTTT
clone size: NA
V gene: TRBV7-2
D gene: NA
J gene: TRBJ1-1

CDR3 protein: CASSHPYSGGFSTDTQYF
CDR3 DNA: TGCGCCAGCAGCCACCCCTATAGCGGGGGATTTAGCACAGATACGCAGTATTTT
clone size: NA
V gene: TRBV4-1
D gene: TRBD2
J gene: TRBJ2-3

CDR3 protein: CASSTGGTSYEQYF
CDR3 DNA: TGTGCCAGTAGTACGGGCGGGACCTCCTACGAGCAGTACTTC
clone size: NA
V gene: TRBV19
D gene: NA
J gene: TRBJ2-7

CDR3 protein: CASSLTSHNEQFF
CDR3 DNA: TGTGCCAGCAGCTTGACTAGCCACAATGAGCAGTTCTTC
clone size: NA
V gene: TRBV11-2
D gene: TRBD2
J gene: TRBJ2-1

CDR3 protein: CASSPPGGLEQYF
CDR3 DNA: TGTGCCAGCAGCCCTCCCGGCGGGCTCGAGCAGTACTTC
clone size: NA
V gene: TRBV12-3/TRBV12-4
D gene: NA
J gene: TRBJ2-7

CDR3 protein: CASSRKGSGGRETQYF
CDR3 DNA: TGTGCTAGCAGCAGGAAGGGTAGCGGGGGCAGAGAGACCCAGTACTTC
clone size: NA
V gene: TRBV7-7
D gene: TRBD2
J gene: TRBJ2-5

CDR3 protein: CASSLWTSGNRATDTQYF
CDR3 DNA: TGTGCCAGCAGTTTATGGACTAGCGGGAACCGGGCTACAGATACGCAGTATTTT
clone size: NA
V gene: TRBV28
D gene: TRBD2
J gene: TRBJ2-3

CDR3 protein: CASSFGAGTGGNEQFF
CDR3 DNA: TGCGCCAGCAGCTTTGGTGCCGGGACAGGGGGAAATGAGCAGTTCTTC
clone size: NA
V gene: TRBV5-1
D gene: TRBD1
J gene: TRBJ2-1

CDR3 protein: CASSPDGRGRGNHEQFF
CDR3 DNA: TGTGCCAGCAGCCCCGACGGGAGGGGCAGGGGAAACCATGAGCAGTTCTTC
clone size: NA
V gene: TRBV7-2
D gene: TRBD2
J gene: TRBJ2-1

CDR3 protein: CASSFRRQGAYVYGYTF
CDR3 DNA: TGTGCCAGCAGTTTTCGTCGACAGGGGGCTTACGTCTATGGCTACACCTTC
clone size: once
V gene: TRBV28
D gene: TRBD1
J gene: TRBJ1-2

CDR3 protein: CASSPRPPAGYEKLFF
CDR3 DNA: TGTGCCAGCTCACCCCGTCCCCCGGCAGGTTATGAAAAACTGTTTTTT
clone size: few
V gene: TRBV18
D gene: NA
J gene: TRBJ1-4

CDR3 protein: CASSLTATSGRETQYF
CDR3 DNA: TGTGCCAGCAGCTTAACCGCGACTAGCGGGAGAGAGACCCAGTACTTC
clone size: once
V gene: TRBV7-2
D gene: TRBD2
J gene: TRBJ2-5

CDR3 protein: CAWSGQGESGANVLTF
CDR3 DNA: TGTGCCTGGAGTGGGCAGGGGGAATCTGGGGCCAACGTCCTGACTTTC
clone size: NA
V gene: TRBV30
D gene: TRBD1
J gene: TRBJ2-6

CDR3 protein: CASSPNLIGVGSNTGELFF
CDR3 DNA: TGTGCCAGCTCACCAAATCTGATTGGGGTCGGGAGTAACACCGGGGAGCTGTTTTTT
clone size: NA
V gene: TRBV18
D gene: NA
J gene: TRBJ2-2

CDR3 protein: CASSRGQGALLAKNIQYF
CDR3 DNA: TGTGCCAGCAGCAGGGGACAGGGGGCGTTACTAGCCAAAAACATTCAGTACTTC
clone size: NA
V gene: TRBV5-5
D gene: TRBD1
J gene: TRBJ2-4

CDR3 protein: CASSLEGARRETQYF
CDR3 DNA: TGTGCCAGCAGTCTTGAGGGGGCACGTAGGGAGACCCAGTACTTC
clone size: NA
V gene: TRBV6-5
D gene: TRBD1
J gene: TRBJ2-5

CDR3 protein: CASSQEGVSSYNEQFF
CDR3 DNA: TGCGCCAGCAGCCAAGAAGGAGTGAGCTCCTACAATGAGCAGTTCTTC
clone size: NA
V gene: TRBV4-1
D gene: NA
J gene: TRBJ2-1

CDR3 protein: CASSPYRDDTGELFF
CDR3 DNA: TGTGCCAGCTCACCCTACAGGGATGACACCGGGGAGCTGTTTTTT
clone size: NA
V gene: TRBV18
D gene: NA
J gene: TRBJ2-2

CDR3 protein: CASSYRRTESNEKLFF
CDR3 DNA: TGTGCCAGCAGTTACCGGAGGACAGAGAGTAATGAAAAACTGTTTTTT
clone size: NA
V gene: TRBV6-2/TRBV6-3
D gene: NA
J gene: TRBJ1-4

CDR3 protein: CASSDGYSGNTIYF
CDR3 DNA: TGTGCCAGCAGTGATGGGTACAGTGGAAACACCATATATTTT
clone size: few
V gene: TRBV2
D gene: NA
J gene: TRBJ1-3

CDR3 protein: CASSHGQVGGKNIQYF
CDR3 DNA: TGTGCCAGCAGCCACGGACAGGTGGGAGGCAAAAACATTCAGTACTTC
clone size: NA
V gene: TRBV5-8
D gene: NA
J gene: TRBJ2-4

CDR3 protein: CASRPPGTGQETQYF
CDR3 DNA: TGTGCCAGCAGACCTCCCGGGACAGGCCAAGAGACCCAGTACTTC
clone size: NA
V gene: TRBV2
D gene: TRBD1
J gene: TRBJ2-5

CDR3 protein: CAIRPTLGSWQGTSNQPQHF
CDR3 DNA: TGTGCCATCAGACCCACCTTGGGTAGTTGGCAGGGTACGAGCAATCAGCCCCAGCATTTT
clone size: NA
V gene: TRBV10-3
D gene: NA
J gene: TRBJ1-5

CDR3 protein: CASSLRAQVGDYGYTF
CDR3 DNA: TGTGCCAGCAGCTTGCGAGCACAGGTGGGCGATTATGGCTACACCTTC
clone size: NA
V gene: TRBV5-5
D gene: NA
J gene: TRBJ1-2

CDR3 protein: CASRKGQAVSYEQYF
CDR3 DNA: TGTGCCAGTAGGAAGGGGCAGGCGGTATCCTACGAGCAGTACTTC
clone size: NA
V gene: TRBV19
D gene: NA
J gene: TRBJ2-7

CDR3 protein: CASSSTGAHEKLFF
CDR3 DNA: TGTGCCAGCAGCTCGACAGGAGCACATGAAAAACTGTTTTTT
clone size: NA
V gene: TRBV5-6
D gene: NA
J gene: TRBJ1-4